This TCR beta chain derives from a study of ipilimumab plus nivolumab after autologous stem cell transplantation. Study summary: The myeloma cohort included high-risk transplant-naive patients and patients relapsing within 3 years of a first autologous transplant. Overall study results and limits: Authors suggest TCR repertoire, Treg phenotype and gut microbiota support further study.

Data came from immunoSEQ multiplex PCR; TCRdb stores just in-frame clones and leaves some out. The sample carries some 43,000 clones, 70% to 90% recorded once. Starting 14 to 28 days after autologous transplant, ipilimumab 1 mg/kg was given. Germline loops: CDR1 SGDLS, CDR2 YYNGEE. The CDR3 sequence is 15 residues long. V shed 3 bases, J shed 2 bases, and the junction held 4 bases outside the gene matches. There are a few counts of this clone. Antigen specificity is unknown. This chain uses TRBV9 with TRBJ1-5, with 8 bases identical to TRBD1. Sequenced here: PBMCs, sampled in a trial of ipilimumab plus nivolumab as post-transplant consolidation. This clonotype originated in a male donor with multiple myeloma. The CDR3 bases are TGTGCCAGCAGCGGTACGGGACAGGGCAATCAGCCCCAGCATTTT. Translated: CASSGTGQGNQPQHF.